This passage covers 26 T cell receptor beta chains from one sample sequenced in a study of blood T cell repertoires in COVID-19. Sequenced by immunoSEQ multiplex PCR; TCRdb stores in-frame clones only, minus some. This table has approximately 380,000 clones, 85% appearing once. Sample: peripheral blood. The receptor set was obtained from a woman in her late teens or twenties with acute or convalescent COVID-19.

This rearrangement joins TRBV27 to TRBJ1-1, with D uncertain. This CDR3 has 11 amino acids. CDR1 MNHEY and CDR2 SMNVEV come from the germline V gene (reference sequence). Trimming took 0 bases from V and 13 from J, leaving 9 bases between them. In DNA form, the CDR3 reads TGTGCCAGCAGTTTATCCCAGGAGGGTTTCTTT. This encodes CASSLSQEGFF.

The J gene is TRBJ2-7, the V gene TRBV4-1; TRBD1 matches 10 bases. J gave up 3 bases and V 1 base, and 3 bases lay outside the gene matches. CDR1 and CDR2 (germline): MGHRA, YSYEKL. The CDR3 runs to 15 residues. CDR3 protein: CASSQGWTGGYEQYF. CDR3 nucleotides: TGCGCCAGCAGCCAAGGGTGGACAGGGGGCTACGAGCAGTACTTC.

This sequence joins TRBV15 and TRBJ1-5; D gene uncertain. Trimming shortened V by 4 bases and J by 2 bases, and 6 bases separated the two germline ends. CDR3 size: 13 residues. In germline, CDR1 is LNHNV, CDR2 YYDKDF (reference sequence). This CDR3 reads CATSTQGNQPQHF. The CDR3 nucleotides read TGTGCCACCAGCACCCAGGGCAATCAGCCCCAGCATTTT.

This clone has more than one count but fewer than ten. V usage is TRBV12-3 or TRBV12-4 and J usage is TRBJ1-2; 7 bases are shared with TRBD1. The junction had 10 bases not matched to a gene; V was cut back by 7 bases and J by 8 bases. The CDR3 spans 13 residues. The CDR3, as DNA: TGTGCCAGCATGACCGGGACAGTGAAGGGCTACACCTTC. Its translation: CASMTGTVKGYTF.

This chain links TRBV2 with TRBJ2-5; 13 bases map to TRBD2. This CDR3 has 15 residues. The J segment lost 1 base and the V segment lost 8 bases, leaving 4 bases of the junction unmatched. Germline values: CDR1 SNHLY, CDR2 FYNNEI. The CDR3 nucleotides are TGTGCCAGCCCTACTAGCGGGGGGGCCCAAGAGACCCAGTACTTC. Translated: CASPTSGGAQETQYF.

The chain joins TRBV12-3 or TRBV12-4 to TRBJ2-1, with D possibly TRBD1 on 5 matching bases. The CDR3 is 13 amino acids. This CDR3 is CATVRESYNEQFF. In DNA form, the CDR3 reads TGTGCTACAGTCAGGGAATCCTACAATGAGCAGTTCTTC.

V gene TRBV11-2 combines with J gene TRBJ1-2; D may be TRBD1 (6 bases). The CDR3 contains 13 residues. Germline V gene sequence: CDR1 SGHAT, CDR2 FQNNGV. V shed 10 bases and J shed 0 bases, with 12 bases lying between them. The CDR3 reads CATTDSPNYGYTF. For the CDR3, the DNA is TGTGCCACTACGGACAGTCCTAACTATGGCTACACCTTC.

The sample holds one count of this clone. V gene TRBV29-1 combines with J gene TRBJ2-2; maybe TRBD1 (5 bases). V shed 3 bases and J shed 4 bases, with 9 bases lying between them. This CDR3 has 13 residues. The V gene's germline CDR1 is SQVTM and CDR2 ANQGSEA. The CDR3 region has the DNA TGCAGCGTTGATGCAGGGCCCACCGGGGAGCTGTTTTTT. This translates into CSVDAGPTGELFF.

The chain is built from TRBV5-1 and TRBJ1-5, with D hard to call. CDR1 is SGHRS and CDR2 is YFSETQ in the germline V gene. Trimming removed 7 bases at V and 7 bases at J, with 15 bases between. The CDR3 runs 13 residues. CDR3 amino acids: CASGGTAGQPQHF. Here the CDR3 DNA reads TGCGCCAGCGGTGGAACAGCCGGACAGCCCCAGCATTTT.

The chain recombines TRBV19 with TRBJ1-1; no clear D. V lost 5 bases and J 0 bases, leaving 7 bases between the germline ends. Germline loops: CDR1 LNHDA, CDR2 SQIVND (reference sequence). The CDR3 has 13 amino acids. DNA of the CDR3: TGTGCCAGTAGTCCTGCGGTGAACACTGAAGCTTTCTTT. This gives the protein CASSPAVNTEAFF.

Notes on this clone: This same CDR3 is encoded by further DNA sequences in the sample. The rearrangement uses TRBV7-9 and TRBJ1-1; D gene unclear. V was cut by 5 bases and J by 3 bases, with 13 bases left in between. CDR3 size: 14 residues. The germline gives CDR1 SEHNR, CDR2 FQNEAQ (reference sequence). In DNA form, the CDR3 reads TGTGCCAGCAGCCGCCGGGAGGCGGACACTGAAGCTTTCTTT. Its protein is CASSRREADTEAFF.

This rearrangement joins TRBV9 to TRBJ1-2, with D perhaps matching TRBD1 (6 bases). V was shortened by 0 bases and J by 4 bases, with 19 bases between the two germline ends. The CDR3 is made up of 17 amino acids. Germline CDR1 is SGDLS and CDR2 is YYNGEE. CDR3: CASSVGRGKGDPYGYTF. CDR3 nucleotides: TGTGCCAGCAGCGTAGGTAGGGGAAAGGGGGACCCCTATGGCTACACCTTC.

The chain recombines TRBV27 with TRBJ2-5, with 8 nucleotides matching TRBD1. J was trimmed by 2 bases and V by 6 bases; bases with no gene match: 11. This CDR3 has 16 amino acids. Germline loops: CDR1 MNHEY, CDR2 SMNVEV (reference sequence). The CDR3 is CASRTGQGALQETQYF. Written as DNA, the CDR3 is TGTGCCAGCAGAACCGGTCAGGGGGCTCTACAAGAGACCCAGTACTTC.

The genes are TRBV15 and TRBJ1-2, with 8 bases aligning to TRBD1. CDR3 length equals 15 residues. With 0 bases clipped from V and 5 bases from J, the junction kept 5 bases outside the gene matches. Germline loops: CDR1 LNHNV, CDR2 YYDKDF (reference sequence). The CDR3, as DNA: TGTGCCACCAGCAGAGATCAGGGGGCAGGGTATGGCTACACCTTC. This encodes CATSRDQGAGYGYTF.

CDR3 protein: CATGSANNEQFF. In DNA, the CDR3 is TGTGCCACCGGGTCTGCAAACAATGAGCAGTTCTTC. The chain combines TRBV28 with TRBJ2-1; D remains ambiguous. V lost 10 bases and J lost 5, with 12 bases in between. CDR1 and CDR2 (germline): MDHEN, SYDVKM. This CDR3 is built from 12 residues.

This clone was counted only a few times. The chain carries TRBV5-1 and TRBJ1-5; 9 bases are a match to TRBD1. J lost 2 bases, V lost 1 base, and 1 base had no gene match. The CDR3 has 15 residues. The germline gives CDR1 SGHRS, CDR2 YFSETQ. The CDR3: CASSLTGGGNQPQHF. DNA of the CDR3: TGCGCCAGCAGCTTGACAGGGGGCGGCAATCAGCCCCAGCATTTT.

This sequence joins TRBV9 and TRBJ1-2, with a possible D match to TRBD1 (5 bases). Trimming shortened V by 0 bases and J by 2 bases, and 17 bases separated the two germline ends. Germline loops: CDR1 SGDLS, CDR2 YYNGEE. The CDR3 length is 17 residues. The CDR3 DNA is TGTGCCAGCAGCGTAGATCAGCCGGGGGAAGACAACTATGGCTACACCTTC. Protein product: CASSVDQPGEDNYGYTF.

The V gene is TRBV2, the J gene TRBJ1-4, with D possibly being TRBD1 (6 bases). Germline CDR1 is SNHLY and CDR2 is FYNNEI. The CDR3 runs to 13 residues. V gave up 10 bases and J gave up 7 bases, with 16 bases separating them. CDR3 protein: CATSGVIGEKLFF. CDR3 DNA sequence: TGTGCCACGTCAGGGGTTATTGGTGAAAAACTGTTTTTT.

The chain couples TRBV20-1 to TRBJ1-4; unclear D gene. CDR1 is DFQATT and CDR2 is SNEGSKA in the germline V gene (reference sequence). With 3 bases removed from V and 8 bases from J, the gap between germline ends came to 13 bases. This CDR3 comprises 13 residues. The CDR3 DNA reads TGCAGTGCTAGTCTCGGTTCCGAGGAAAAACTGTTTTTT. It codes for CSASLGSEEKLFF.

The chain couples TRBV14 to TRBJ2-1; D is possibly TRBD2 (6 bases). Germline CDR1 is SGHDN and CDR2 is FVKESK. The CDR3 is made up of 16 amino acids. Trimming took 3 bases from V and 7 from J, leaving 19 bases between them. This CDR3 is CASSQPSDNTRNEQFF. CDR3 nucleotides: TGTGCCAGCAGCCAGCCTAGCGACAATACTAGAAATGAGCAGTTCTTC.

This clone has at least ten counts. The rearrangement uses TRBV11-2 and TRBJ2-7, with a possible D match to TRBD2 (7 bases). This CDR3 contains 12 residues. Germline V gene sequence: CDR1 SGHAT, CDR2 FQNNGV. The ends were cut back, 8 bases at V and 5 bases at J, with 13 bases in the middle. The CDR3 region is CASVGGRHEQYF. CDR3 coding DNA: TGTGCCAGCGTGGGGGGGCGGCACGAGCAGTACTTC.

The V and J genes are TRBV3-1 (or the pseudogene TRBV3-2) and TRBJ1-4, with a possible D match to TRBD1 (5 bases). V lost 2 bases to trimming and J lost 4 bases, with 11 bases between them. This CDR3 is built from 15 residues. The germline V gene encodes CDR1 LGHDT and CDR2 YNNKEL (reference sequence). The CDR3 spells CASSQSPQGNEKLFF. CDR3 nucleotides: TGTGCCAGCAGCCAAAGTCCGCAGGGTAATGAAAAACTGTTTTTT.

The chain links TRBV28 to TRBJ2-7; unclear D gene. The CDR3 contains 14 residues. Germline CDR1 reads MDHEN; CDR2 reads SYDVKM. Trimming shortened V by 6 bases and J by 6 bases, and 18 bases separated the two germline ends. The CDR3 spells CASRSGSSPSEQYF. DNA of the CDR3: TGTGCCAGCAGATCCGGGTCCTCCCCCTCCGAGCAGTACTTC. The whole variable domain, remainder taken from reference TRBV28 and TRBJ2-7, is DVKVTQSSRYLVKRTGEKVFLECVQDMDHENMFWYRQDPGLGLRLIYFSYDVKMKEKGDIPEGYSVSREKKERFSLILESASTNQTSMYLCASRSGSSPSEQYFGPGTRLTVT.

This clone came up a few times. This chain links TRBV10-2 with TRBJ1-2; a weak D match, TRBD1 (6 bases). Germline lookup yields CDR1 WSHSY and CDR2 SAAADI. The CDR3 covers 13 residues. The V and J ends lost 3 bases and 4 bases respectively, with 9 bases between them. The CDR3 here is CASSDDRTYGYTF. The DNA of the CDR3 is TGCGCCAGCAGTGACGACAGGACCTATGGCTACACCTTC.

As regards this clone: The same CDR3 arises from other DNA sequences in this sample as well. The chain couples TRBV28 to TRBJ1-2, with 7 bases aligning to TRBD1. The length of the CDR3 is 13 residues. V was clipped by 6 bases and J by 2 bases; unmatched bases: 3. Looked up from germline, CDR1 is MDHEN and CDR2 is SYDVKM. The CDR3 bases are TGTGCCAGCAGCCTGGACAGGAACTATGGCTACACCTTC. Amino acids: CASSLDRNYGYTF.

The chain has TRBV23-1 and TRBJ1-3; D ambiguous. Being an ORF, TRBV23-1 has a function that is uncertain. V was clipped by 5 bases and J by 0 bases, with 14 bases between them. The CDR3 length is 16 residues. CDR3 bases: TGCGCCAGCAGTTCTAGGAGGGAGCGCTCTGGAAACACCATATATTTT. It encodes CASSSRRERSGNTIYF.